The T cell receptor beta chain described here comes from a study of blood T cell repertoires in COVID-19. Only in-frame clones appear in the TCRdb table, and some are missing; sequencing was by immunoSEQ multiplex PCR. The table lists some 80,000 clones, over 85% of them singletons, with 15% to 20% in the top ten. There are 14 residues in the CDR3. Germline V gene data show CDR1 as DFQATT and CDR2 as SNEGSKA (reference sequence). Trimming left V 3 bases short and J 7 bases short, with 18 bases between. The chain is built from TRBV20-1 and TRBJ2-5; D may be TRBD1 (7 bases). This TCR was recovered from a woman over 75 with active or convalescent COVID-19. The sequenced sample consisted of peripheral blood. The CDR3 reads CSASRVEGAGTQYF. The CDR3 nucleotides read TGCAGTGCTAGTAGGGTGGAGGGGGCTGGGACCCAGTACTTC.